What follows are 2 T cell receptor beta chains derived from one specimen sequenced in a study of T cell responses to AZD1222 COVID-19 vaccine. Sequenced by immunoSEQ multiplex PCR; TCRdb stores in-frame clones only, minus some. The sample contains about 160,000 clones, 92% of which appear only once. The sequencing here drew on peripheral blood, taken 28 days after the second AZD1222 dose. Source of these receptors: an adult who received the AZD1222 COVID-19 vaccine.

The CDR3: CASSLKDRGYEQYF. Here the CDR3 DNA reads TGCGCCAGCAGCCTAAAGGACAGGGGCTACGAGCAGTACTTC. The rearrangement links TRBV5-1 to TRBJ2-7; 9 positions agree with TRBD1. The CDR3 has 14 residues. Germline assignment: CDR1 SGHRS and CDR2 YFSETQ. With V trimmed by 4 bases and J by 3 bases, 5 bases remained unmatched. The full variable domain, completed using reference TRBV5-1 and TRBJ2-7, is KAGVTQTPRYLIKTRGQQVTLSCSPISGHRSVSWYQQTPGQGLQFLFEYFSETQRNKGNFPGRFSGRQFSNSRSEMNVSTLELGDSALYLCASSLKDRGYEQYFGPGTRLTVT.

J is TRBJ1-4 and V is TRBV27; 9 nucleotides align to TRBD1. The CDR3 loop spans 15 amino acids. The germline gives CDR1 MNHEY, CDR2 SMNVEV (reference sequence). V trimming: 2 bases; J trimming: 5 bases; junction bases outside the gene matches: 3. CDR3 amino acids: CASSLRTGENEKLFF. The CDR3 nucleotides are TGTGCCAGCAGTTTACGGACAGGGGAAAATGAAAAACTGTTTTTT.